This T cell receptor beta chain was identified in a study of immune heterogeneity within non-small cell lung tumors. Study information: In total, the tumors were 4 squamous cell carcinomas, some ten non-squamous carcinomas and 1 not otherwise specified.

CDR1 is MNHEY and CDR2 is SMNVEV in the germline V gene (reference sequence). Deletions cut 5 bases from V and 2 bases from J, with 14 bases between. The CDR3 length is 15 residues. General study points: Local T-cell clonality tracked local tumor mutational burden; the correlation was moderate but significant (R 0.3 to 0.35). Dominant CDR3 beta clonotypes repeated across a patient's tumor loci, while different loci held unique high-frequency clones.

Multiplex PCR (32 V and 13 J primers) was used to amplify the TCR beta CDR3. TCRdb reanalysed the multiplex PCR reads using MiXCR and keeps one entry per CDR3 protein. The table records fewer than 13,000 distinct CDR3 sequences, more than 25% of them present only once. This clonotype ranks as medium-sized (0.01 to 0.1%). Antigen: not known. Template material comprised bulk tumor genomic DNA at about 610 ng per sample. Taken during surgery, several biopsies per primary tumor were spaced as far apart as possible within the tumor mass. Their non-small cell lung cancer was newly diagnosed and untreated, and the patients underwent curative surgery.

Specimen: lung tumor tissue. The chain has TRBV27 and TRBJ2-3; D gene ambiguous. The receptor's source is a woman aged 55-69 years with non-small cell lung cancer. The CDR3: CASSPVGESTDTQYF. The CDR3 coding sequence is TGTGCCAGCAGTCCAGTTGGGGAATCCACAGATACGCAGTATTTT.